This entry describes one TCR beta chain. CDR3 size: 17 residues. The V end was cut by 5 bases, the J end by 0 bases, with 14 bases between. Germline V gene data show CDR1 as LNHDA and CDR2 as SQIVND (reference sequence). This entry comes from a study of blood T cell repertoires in COVID-19. The table came from immunoSEQ multiplex PCR; TCRdb's copy has only in-frame clones and leaves some out. This table holds about 210,000 clones, 80% to 90% found once. Material for sequencing was PBMCs or T cells enriched from blood (not recorded which). The chain joins TRBV19 to TRBJ2-6; D is unresolved. The clonotype comes from a man aged 18-30 years with acute COVID-19. For the CDR3, the DNA is TGTGCCAGTAGTCTGGGCATCTCTGGCTCTGGGGCCAACGTCCTGACTTTC. Amino acids: CASSLGISGSGANVLTF.